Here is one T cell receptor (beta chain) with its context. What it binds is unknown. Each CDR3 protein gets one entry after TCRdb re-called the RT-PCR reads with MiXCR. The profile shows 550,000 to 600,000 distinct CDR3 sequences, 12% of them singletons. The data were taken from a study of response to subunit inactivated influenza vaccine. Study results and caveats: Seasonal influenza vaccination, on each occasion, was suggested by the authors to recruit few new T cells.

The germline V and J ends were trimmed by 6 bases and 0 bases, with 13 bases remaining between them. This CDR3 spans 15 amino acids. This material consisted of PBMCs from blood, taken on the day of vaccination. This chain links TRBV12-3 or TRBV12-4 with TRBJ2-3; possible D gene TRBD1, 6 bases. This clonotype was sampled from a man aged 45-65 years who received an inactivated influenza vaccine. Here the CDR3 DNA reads TGTGCCAGCAGGCCGACAGGAACTAGCACAGATACGCAGTATTTT. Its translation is CASRPTGTSTDTQYF.